This T cell receptor (beta chain) originates from a study of control samples from healthy donors and cancer patients. Some clones are missing from TCRdb's copy, which holds only in-frame ones; the method was immunoSEQ multiplex PCR. The table includes around 140,000 clones, 94% detected once. Germline V gene data show CDR1 as SGHNT and CDR2 as YYREEE (reference sequence). V was pared by 0 bases and J by 1 base, with 3 bases of the junction left unmatched. CDR3 size: 15 residues. Sequences were obtained from blood. The chain employs TRBV5-4 and TRBJ2-5; TRBD2 agrees at 7 bases. The receptor was isolated from a man in his forties in good health. Written as DNA, the CDR3 is TGTGCCAGCAGCTTGGGGGGGGGAATCCAAGAGACCCAGTACTTC. It encodes CASSLGGGIQETQYF.